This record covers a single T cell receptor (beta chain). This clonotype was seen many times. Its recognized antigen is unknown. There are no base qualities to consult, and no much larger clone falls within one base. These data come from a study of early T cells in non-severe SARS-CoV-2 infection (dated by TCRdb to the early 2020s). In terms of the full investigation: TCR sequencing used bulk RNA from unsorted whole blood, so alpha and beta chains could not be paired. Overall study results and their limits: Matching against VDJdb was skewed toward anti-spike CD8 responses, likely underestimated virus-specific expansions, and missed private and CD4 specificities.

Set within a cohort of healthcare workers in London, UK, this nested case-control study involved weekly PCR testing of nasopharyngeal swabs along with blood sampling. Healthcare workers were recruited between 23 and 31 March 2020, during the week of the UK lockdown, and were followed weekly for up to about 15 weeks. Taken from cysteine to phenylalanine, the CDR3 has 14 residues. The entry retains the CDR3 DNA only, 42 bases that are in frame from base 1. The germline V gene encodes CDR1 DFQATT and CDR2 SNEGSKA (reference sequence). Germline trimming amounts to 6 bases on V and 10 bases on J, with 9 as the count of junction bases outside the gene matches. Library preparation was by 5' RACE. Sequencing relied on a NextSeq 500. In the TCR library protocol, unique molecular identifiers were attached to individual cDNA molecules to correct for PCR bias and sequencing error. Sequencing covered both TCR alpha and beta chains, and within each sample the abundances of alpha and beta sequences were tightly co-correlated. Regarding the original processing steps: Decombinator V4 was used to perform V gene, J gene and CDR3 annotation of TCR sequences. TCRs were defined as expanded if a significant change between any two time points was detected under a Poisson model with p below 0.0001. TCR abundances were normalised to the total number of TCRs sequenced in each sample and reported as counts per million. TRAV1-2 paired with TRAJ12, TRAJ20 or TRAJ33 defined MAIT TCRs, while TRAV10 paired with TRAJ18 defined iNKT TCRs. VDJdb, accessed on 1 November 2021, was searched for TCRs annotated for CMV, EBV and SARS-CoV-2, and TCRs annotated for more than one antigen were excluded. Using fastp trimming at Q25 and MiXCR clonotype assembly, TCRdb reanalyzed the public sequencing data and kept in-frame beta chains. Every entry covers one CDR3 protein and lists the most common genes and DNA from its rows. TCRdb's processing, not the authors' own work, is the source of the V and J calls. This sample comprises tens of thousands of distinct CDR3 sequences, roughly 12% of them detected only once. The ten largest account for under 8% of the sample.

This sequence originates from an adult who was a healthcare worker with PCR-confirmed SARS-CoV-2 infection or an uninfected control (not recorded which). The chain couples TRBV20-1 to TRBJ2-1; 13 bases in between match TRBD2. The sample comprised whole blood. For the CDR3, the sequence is CSAEGLAGTGEQFF. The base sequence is TGCAGTGCCGAGGGACTAGCGGGGACGGGGGAGCAGTTCTTC.